This entry is about one T cell receptor (beta chain). This sample was included in a study of blood T cell repertoires in COVID-19. Looked up from germline, CDR1 is SGHVS and CDR2 is FQNEAQ. The CDR3 extends over 16 amino acids. The V gene end was trimmed by 1 base and the J gene end by 0 bases; junction bases not matched to a gene: 3. Sequencing used immunoSEQ multiplex PCR; TCRdb keeps in-frame clones, though not all of them. The sample lists just over 250,000 clones, more than 70% seen once, with 2% to 3% in the top ten. Sequenced sample: peripheral blood. The receptor comes from a woman in her forties or fifties with acute or convalescent COVID-19. V usage is TRBV7-8 and J usage is TRBJ1-5, with 7 bases aligning to TRBD1. The CDR3 region has the DNA TGTGCCAGCAGCTTAGGACAGGGCTATAGCAATCAGCCCCAGCATTTT. Translation: CASSLGQGYSNQPQHF.